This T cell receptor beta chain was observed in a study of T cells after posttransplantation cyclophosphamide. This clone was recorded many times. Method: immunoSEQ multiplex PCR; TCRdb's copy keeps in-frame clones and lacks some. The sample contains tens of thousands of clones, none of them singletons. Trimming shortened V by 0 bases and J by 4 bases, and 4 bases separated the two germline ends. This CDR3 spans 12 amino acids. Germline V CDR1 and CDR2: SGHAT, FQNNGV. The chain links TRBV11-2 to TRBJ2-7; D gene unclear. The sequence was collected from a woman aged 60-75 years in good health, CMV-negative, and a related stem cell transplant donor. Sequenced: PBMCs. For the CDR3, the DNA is TGTGCCAGCAGCTTAGAAGGTTACGAGCAGTACTTC. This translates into CASSLEGYEQYF.